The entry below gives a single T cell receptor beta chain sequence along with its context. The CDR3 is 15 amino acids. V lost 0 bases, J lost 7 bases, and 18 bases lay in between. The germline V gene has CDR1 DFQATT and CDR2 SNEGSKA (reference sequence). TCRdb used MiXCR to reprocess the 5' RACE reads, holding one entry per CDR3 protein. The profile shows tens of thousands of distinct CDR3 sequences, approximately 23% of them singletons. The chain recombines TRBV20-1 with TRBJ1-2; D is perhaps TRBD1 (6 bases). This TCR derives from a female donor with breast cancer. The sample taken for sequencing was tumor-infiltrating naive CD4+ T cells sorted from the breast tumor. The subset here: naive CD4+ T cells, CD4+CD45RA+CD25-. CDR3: CSARDPGQLTGGYTF. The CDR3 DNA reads TGCAGTGCTAGAGATCCCGGACAGCTTACGGGTGGCTACACCTTC.